This entry lists 4 T cell receptor beta chains sequenced from one sample in a study of T-cell memory formation after mild COVID-19. TCRdb re-called the 5' RACE reads through MiXCR, storing one row per CDR3 protein. This sample has 110,000 or so distinct CDR3 sequences, with 20% to 25% found just once. Input material: PBMCs or a T cell subset sorted from them (not recorded which). The receptors shown here come from a man aged 18 to 35 who had mild COVID-19 (a few samples of this study predate the infection). Cell type and time point are not known.

The V call is TRBV27, the J call TRBJ2-7; TRBD1 might be the D (6 bases). V was trimmed by 8 bases and J by 7 bases, leaving 18 bases between them. This CDR3 contains 13 residues. Germline values: CDR1 MNHEY, CDR2 SMNVEV (reference sequence). In DNA, the CDR3 is TGTGCCAGCGGTCCTTTGGGGGCGCGGGAGCAGTACGTC. Translated, it gives CASGPLGAREQYV.

This sequence joins TRBV24-1 and TRBJ2-1; maybe TRBD2 (5 bases). The V end was cut by 8 bases, the J end by 5 bases, with 12 bases between. This CDR3 is 13 amino acids long. CDR1 is KGHDR and CDR2 is SFDVKD in the germline V gene. CDR3 protein: CATTPGGNNEQFF. CDR3 bases: TGTGCCACCACCCCCGGAGGCAACAATGAGCAGTTCTTC.

In this sample, this clonotype turned up many times. The chain links TRBV6-2 or TRBV6-3 to TRBJ2-1; 7 nucleotides align to TRBD1. The trim removed 1 base at V and 5 bases at J, leaving 11 bases unmatched. The CDR3 sequence is 17 residues long. Germline CDR1 reads MNHEY; CDR2 reads SVGEGT. CDR3 region: CASSYFLDRVPHNEQFF. CDR3 DNA: TGTGCCAGCAGTTACTTCCTTGACAGGGTGCCCCACAATGAGCAGTTCTTC.

This rearrangement joins TRBV9 to TRBJ2-3, with a tentative D call TRBD1 (6 bases). The germline V gene encodes CDR1 SGDLS and CDR2 YYNGEE. The CDR3 covers 15 residues. Deletions cut 3 bases from V and 3 bases from J, with 14 bases between. This CDR3 is CASSDRDIQTDTQYF. The CDR3 DNA is TGTGCCAGCAGCGACCGGGACATTCAAACAGATACGCAGTATTTT. The full variable domain, completed using reference TRBV9 and TRBJ2-3, is DSGVTQTPKHLITATGQRVTLRCSPRSGDLSVYWYQQSLDQGLQFLIQYYNGEERAKGNILERFSAQQFPDLHSELNLSSLELGDSALYFCASSDRDIQTDTQYFGPGTRLTVL.